This entry lists 29 T cell receptor beta chains sequenced from one sample in a study of cytomegalovirus exposure and HLA in healthy donors. PCR employed 60 Vbeta and 13 Jbeta primers. Clones were read by immunoSEQ multiplex PCR, and TCRdb kept only the in-frame ones, dropping some. The data contain about 86,000 clones, over 75% of them singletons. Sequenced material: PBMCs. These receptor sequences come from a male donor in good health and CMV-seropositive.

The J gene is TRBJ2-5, the V gene TRBV27, with 10 bases fitting TRBD1. Germline CDR1 MNHEY, CDR2 SMNVEV (reference sequence). The CDR3 has 14 amino acids. The V and J ends lost 6 bases and 5 bases, in that order; junction bases with no gene match: 6. The CDR3 reads CASRRTGGGETQYF. DNA for the CDR3: TGTGCCAGCAGGCGGACAGGGGGAGGTGAGACCCAGTACTTC.

This chain links TRBV19 with TRBJ1-5; 8 nucleotides align to TRBD1. Losses at the gene ends were 4 bases for V and 2 bases for J; bases not matched to a gene: 1. The CDR3 length is 14 residues. Germline V gives CDR1 LNHDA, CDR2 SQIVND (reference sequence). CDR3 amino acids: CASSKTGGNQPQHF. In nucleotides, the CDR3 is TGTGCCAGTAGTAAGACAGGGGGCAATCAGCCCCAGCATTTT. Together with reference TRBV19 and TRBJ1-5, the CDR3 gives the full variable domain: DGGITQSPKYLFRKEGQNVTLSCEQNLNHDAMYWYRQDPGQGLRLIYYSQIVNDFQKGDIAEGYSVSREKKESFPLTVTSAQKNPTAFYLCASSKTGGNQPQHFGDGTRLSIL.

This clone was observed a handful of times. The rearrangement uses TRBV6-6 and TRBJ2-1, with TRBD1 matching over 11 bases. There are 14 residues in the CDR3. CDR1 is MNHNY and CDR2 is SVGAGI in the germline V gene (reference sequence). V trimming: 5 bases; J trimming: 7 bases; junction bases outside the gene matches: 4. CDR3 nucleotides: TGTGCCAGCAGTCAGGGACAGGGGGGAAATGAGCAGTTCTTC. It translates to CASSQGQGGNEQFF.

The J gene is TRBJ2-3, the V gene TRBV7-2, with 10 bases matching TRBD2. CDR3 length equals 20 residues. Looked up from germline, CDR1 is SGHTA and CDR2 is FQGNSA. The V gene end was trimmed by 0 bases and the J gene end by 2 bases; junction bases not matched to a gene: 14. The chain's CDR3 is CASSLALTSGLRMTTDTQYF. For the CDR3, the DNA is TGTGCCAGCAGCTTAGCCCTGACTAGCGGGCTCCGAATGACCACAGATACGCAGTATTTT.

The rearrangement links TRBV27 to TRBJ1-1; possibly TRBD1 for D (6 bases). There are 14 residues in the CDR3. V was trimmed by 8 bases and J by 5 bases, leaving 18 bases between them. Per the germline V gene, CDR1 is MNHEY and CDR2 is SMNVEV (reference sequence). The CDR3 reads CASPPDGTCTEAFF. The CDR3 DNA reads TGTGCCAGCCCACCCGACGGGACATGTACTGAAGCTTTCTTT.

This chain connects TRBV30 to TRBJ2-1; D possibly corresponds to TRBD2 (5 bases). The CDR3 length is 16 residues. Germline loops: CDR1 GTSNPN, CDR2 SVGIG (reference sequence). The germline V and J ends were trimmed by 1 base and 2 bases, with 15 bases remaining between them. CDR3 sequence: CAWSGPGRAAYNEQFF. In nucleotides, the CDR3 is TGTGCCTGGAGTGGACCCGGGCGGGCTGCCTACAATGAGCAGTTCTTC.

The CDR3 spells CASSLRRLAGGSNTGELFF. Here the CDR3 DNA reads TGTGCCAGCAGCCTTAGGAGACTAGCGGGAGGTTCGAACACCGGGGAGCTGTTTTTT. The chain is built from TRBV27 and TRBJ2-2; 13 bases align to TRBD2. Germline loops: CDR1 MNHEY, CDR2 SMNVEV (reference sequence). Trimming removed 6 bases from V and 0 bases from J; junction bases left unmatched: 10. This CDR3 has 19 amino acids.

This chain uses TRBV28 with TRBJ2-7; D is perhaps TRBD1 (6 bases). This CDR3 has 12 amino acids. With 5 bases removed from V and 4 bases from J, the gap between germline ends came to 9 bases. Germline-derived CDR1 and CDR2 are MDHEN and SYDVKM. This CDR3 reads CASSTQGYEQYF. In DNA, the CDR3 is TGTGCCAGCAGTACACAGGGTTACGAGCAGTACTTC.

Concerning this clone: As the CDR3 is not closed by the conserved phenylalanine or tryptophan, this likely results from a read error. The chain recombines TRBV30 with TRBJ1-1; no firm D call. The CDR3 sequence is 13 residues long. V was trimmed by 3 bases and J by 2 bases, leaving 10 bases between them. Germline assignment: CDR1 GTSNPN and CDR2 SVGIG (reference sequence). CDR3 loop: CAWRRLINTEAFL. DNA for the CDR3: TGTGCCTGGAGAAGACTTATAAACACTGAAGCTTTCCTT.

The V gene is TRBV10-1, the J gene TRBJ1-2; a weak D match, TRBD1 (5 bases). This CDR3 is built from 12 residues. The V and J ends lost 6 bases and 4 bases respectively, with 9 bases between them. Germline CDR1 WNHNN, CDR2 SYGVQD (reference sequence). The CDR3 DNA follows: TGCGCCAGCAGCGACAGTCGCTATGGCTACACCTTC. Translated, it gives CASSDSRYGYTF.

In regard to this clone: Here the CDR3 omits its conserved ending phenylalanine or tryptophan, so a read error is the likely source. No DNA is shown, since the ends of the CDR3 on it are uncertain; the CDR3 is the one TCRdb lists. The chain recombines TRBV19 with TRBJ2-7; no DNA check was done on the table's D call, TRBD2. CDR1 is LNHDA, CDR2 SQIVND, per germline (reference sequence). A total of 12 residues make up the CDR3, ends included. CDR3 amino acids: CASSPLYDLLGP.

The CDR3 sequence is CASSLEGWQGNTGELFF. CDR3 DNA sequence: TGTGCCAGCAGCTTAGAAGGTTGGCAGGGAAACACCGGGGAGCTGTTTTTT. J is TRBJ2-2 and V is TRBV11-3; D possibly corresponds to TRBD1 (5 bases). The CDR3 consists of 17 residues. Germline V gene sequence: CDR1 SGHNT, CDR2 YENEEA. V was cut by 0 bases and J by 2 bases, with 13 bases left in between.

The chain carries TRBV19 and TRBJ2-7, with a weak D call TRBD1 (6 bases). The CDR3 loop spans 17 amino acids. V was cut by 4 bases and J by 1 base, with 20 bases left in between. Per the germline V gene, CDR1 is LNHDA and CDR2 is SQIVND (reference sequence). DNA for the CDR3: TGTGCCAGTAGTACCGACCGGGACACTGACGGGTCCTACGAGCAGTACTTC. Translation gives CASSTDRDTDGSYEQYF.

The chain is built from TRBV30 and TRBJ1-4; no reliable D call. Germline CDR1 and CDR2: GTSNPN and SVGIG (reference sequence). The CDR3 length is 14 residues. The ends were cut back, 3 bases at V and 10 bases at J, with 18 bases in the middle. DNA of the CDR3: TGTGCCTGGAGCCCCCCCAGGATCCTTGGAAAACTGTTTTTT. It yields the protein CAWSPPRILGKLFF.

The chain carries TRBV27 and TRBJ2-4, with a possible D match to TRBD1 (6 bases). CDR1 is MNHEY and CDR2 is SMNVEV in the germline V gene (reference sequence). This CDR3 has 16 residues. Trimming shortened V by 0 bases and J by 8 bases, and 17 bases separated the two germline ends. The CDR3 DNA reads TGTGCCAGCAGTTTATCACGGGGAGTGGGGGCATACATTCAGTACTTC. This encodes CASSLSRGVGAYIQYF.

This clone appeared once. Relative to the germline gene, one junction end is altered; a read error may explain this. This chain links TRBV27 with TRBJ1-1, with D unresolved. The CDR3 has 13 residues. Germline lookup yields CDR1 MNHEY and CDR2 SMNVEV (reference sequence). CDR3 sequence: CASTLGGNTEASF. The CDR3 region has the DNA TGTGCCAGCACCCTAGGAGGGAACACTGAAGCTTCCTTT.

This clone was counted only a few times. V is TRBV7-9 and J is TRBJ2-1, with 9 bases fitting TRBD2. V dropped 4 bases and J dropped 9; count of bases not matched to a gene: 10. CDR1 and CDR2 from the germline V gene are SEHNR and FQNEAQ (reference sequence). The CDR3 runs 15 residues. CDR3 coding DNA: TGTGCCAGCAGCTCACTCGGACTAGCGCAGGGTGAGCAGTTCTTC. It is translated as CASSSLGLAQGEQFF.

The gene calls are TRBV25-1 and TRBJ2-5, with 10 bases fitting TRBD2. V dropped 2 bases and J dropped 2; count of bases not matched to a gene: 5. Germline V gene data show CDR1 as MGHDK and CDR2 as SYGVNS. The CDR3 sequence is 16 residues long. Here the CDR3 DNA reads TGTGCCAGCAGTGAAACCGGGACTAGCGCGCAAGAGACCCAGTACTTC. Translated: CASSETGTSAQETQYF.

This clone has a single count. V is TRBV5-1 and J is TRBJ2-7, with D possibly matching TRBD2 (6 bases). There are 18 residues in the CDR3. Trimming removed 3 bases at V and 1 base at J, with 23 bases between. The germline V gene has CDR1 SGHRS and CDR2 YFSETQ. CDR3 protein: CASSSNPLAGGLSYEQYF. CDR3 sequence (DNA): TGCGCCAGCAGCTCAAACCCCCTCGCCGGGGGTCTTTCCTACGAGCAGTACTTC.

This clone is a singleton in its sample. The chain uses TRBV7-2 and TRBJ1-2; D not resolved. Germline-derived CDR1 and CDR2 are SGHTA and FQGNSA. The CDR3 is made up of 14 amino acids. V was shortened by 4 bases and J by 0 bases, with 9 bases between the two germline ends. CDR3 loop: CASSSGGTNYGYTF. CDR3 nucleotides: TGTGCCAGCAGCTCGGGCGGGACTAACTATGGCTACACCTTC.

V gene TRBV5-4 combines with J gene TRBJ2-1; D remains ambiguous. The CDR3 is 16 amino acids. Deletions cut 5 bases from V and 0 bases from J, with 15 bases between. CDR1 and CDR2 (germline): SGHNT, YYREEE (reference sequence). The CDR3 spells CASREVSTSSYNEQFF. In DNA form, the CDR3 reads TGTGCCAGCAGGGAAGTTAGCACGAGCTCCTACAATGAGCAGTTCTTC.

The rearrangement links TRBV7-9 to TRBJ1-2, with 7 nucleotides matching TRBD1. CDR3 length: 16 residues. The V gene's germline CDR1 is SEHNR and CDR2 FQNEAQ (reference sequence). J lost 4 bases, V lost 5 bases, and 13 bases had no gene match. The CDR3 nucleotides read TGTGCCAGCAGCAGCTTGGAGGGGGCGACTGGCTATGGCTACACCTTC. This gives the protein CASSSLEGATGYGYTF.

The rearrangement joins TRBV2 to TRBJ2-2, with TRBD2 identical over 12 bases. V lost 4 bases, J lost 8 bases, and 5 bases stayed unmatched. Germline assignment: CDR1 SNHLY and CDR2 FYNNEI. This CDR3 spans 15 amino acids. The CDR3 DNA reads as TGTGCCAGCAGTGCCACGACTAGCGGGAGAGGGGAGCTGTTTTTT. Residues: CASSATTSGRGELFF.

This chain links TRBV28 with TRBJ1-5, with D perhaps matching TRBD1 (6 bases). The CDR3 runs 16 residues. The ends were cut back, 6 bases at V and 3 bases at J, with 18 bases in the middle. Germline lookup yields CDR1 MDHEN and CDR2 SYDVKM. The CDR3 nucleotides read TGTGCCAGCAGCACACCCATCGGACAGAACAATCAGCCCCAGCATTTT. Translating gives CASSTPIGQNNQPQHF.

The J gene is TRBJ2-1, the V gene TRBV5-4, with D maybe TRBD1 (5 bases). Looked up from germline, CDR1 is SGHNT and CDR2 is YYREEE (reference sequence). Trimming took off 2 bases at V and 9 bases at J, with 18 bases between the two ends. The CDR3 sequence is 15 residues long. The CDR3: CASSLVGPAGSEQFF. CDR3 nucleotide sequence: TGTGCCAGCAGCTTAGTGGGGCCCGCCGGAAGTGAGCAGTTCTTC.

The V gene is TRBV7-2, the J gene TRBJ1-2; weak D call: TRBD1 (5 bases). V lost 11 bases, J lost 3 bases, and 22 bases lay in between. The length of the CDR3 is 15 residues. CDR1 and CDR2 from the germline V gene are SGHTA and FQGNSA. The CDR3 protein is CALRNVRGGDYGYTF. The DNA of the CDR3 is TGTGCCCTCCGGAACGTAAGGGGAGGGGACTATGGCTACACCTTC.

The J gene is TRBJ2-3, the V gene TRBV27, with 10 positions matching TRBD2. Trimming cost V 6 bases and J 5 bases; bases outside gene matches: 11. The CDR3 covers 16 residues. Germline values: CDR1 MNHEY, CDR2 SMNVEV (reference sequence). The CDR3 DNA follows: TGTGCCAGCAGCCTCTCAGCGGGAGGGCTGGGAGATACGCAGTATTTT. Its translation: CASSLSAGGLGDTQYF.

This chain connects TRBV5-4 to TRBJ2-1; 15 bases line up with TRBD2. The CDR3 runs to 19 residues. In germline, CDR1 is SGHNT, CDR2 YYREEE (reference sequence). The junction had 7 bases not matched to a gene; V was cut back by 3 bases and J by 0 bases. The chain's CDR3 is CASSSRGTSGRSSYNEQFF. The CDR3 bases are TGTGCCAGCAGCTCTCGGGGGACTAGCGGGAGGAGCTCCTACAATGAGCAGTTCTTC.

This sequence joins TRBV6-5 and TRBJ2-3; 9 nucleotides agree with TRBD1. V dropped 5 bases and J dropped 7; count of bases not matched to a gene: 7. Germline-derived CDR1 and CDR2 are MNHEY and SVGAGI. CDR3 length: 14 residues. CDR3 region: CASSGTGFSNTQYF. The CDR3 bases are TGTGCCAGCAGTGGGACAGGGTTCTCGAATACGCAGTATTTT.